This TCR beta chain was captured in a study of identical twins. The germline gives CDR1 SEHNR, CDR2 FQNEAQ (reference sequence). The CDR3 extends over 16 amino acids. The V gene end was trimmed by 5 bases and the J gene end by 3 bases; junction bases not matched to a gene: 7. This clonotype was seen more than once but under ten times. Using its own MiXCR run on the 5' RACE reads, TCRdb lists one record per CDR3 protein. This sample has roughly 280,000 distinct CDR3 sequences, with around 9.7% found just once. The data also belong to a second study, concerning yellow fever vaccine responses in identical twins.

The clonotype was recovered from a woman between 18 and 30 years old in good health. The chain combines TRBV7-9 with TRBJ2-3, with 11 bases fitting TRBD2. Sequencing was done on a sample of CD8+ T cells sorted from blood. The CDR3 bases are TGTGCCAGCAGCCCCCCGACTAGCGGGGAAACAGATACGCAGTATTTT. This sequence encodes CASSPPTSGETDTQYF.